The 24 T cell receptor beta chains below all came from one sample that was sequenced in a study of T cell responses to AZD1222 COVID-19 vaccine. Profiling relied on immunoSEQ multiplex PCR, and the TCRdb table lists in-frame clones only, not all of them. Counted here are 120,000 to 150,000 clones, around 93% occurring once; the ten biggest clones make up approximately 2%. Here the sequenced sample was peripheral blood, taken on day 0 of AZD1222 vaccination. The source is an adult in good health.

The rearrangement joins TRBV2 to TRBJ1-1; tentative D call: TRBD1 (6 bases). CDR1 and CDR2 from the germline V gene are SNHLY and FYNNEI. Trimming shortened V by 7 bases and J by 1 base, and 10 bases separated the two germline ends. The CDR3 has 13 amino acids. The CDR3 coding sequence is TGTGCCAGCACGTTCAGGGGGAACACTGAAGCTTTCTTT. As protein: CASTFRGNTEAFF.

The V and J genes are TRBV9 and TRBJ2-3; 9 bases match TRBD2. V shed 4 bases, J shed 0 bases, and the junction held 12 bases outside the gene matches. Germline V CDR1 and CDR2: SGDLS, YYNGEE. The CDR3 sequence is 18 residues long. The CDR3 reads CASSPLAAGGPSTDTQYF. The CDR3 nucleotides are TGTGCCAGCAGCCCCCTCGCGGCGGGGGGGCCTAGCACAGATACGCAGTATTTT.

The chain is built from TRBV27 and TRBJ2-7; 7 positions agree with TRBD2. Germline values: CDR1 MNHEY, CDR2 SMNVEV (reference sequence). The CDR3 totals 17 residues. The V segment lost 3 bases and the J segment 0 bases; nucleotides outside the gene matches: 11. CDR3 in DNA: TGTGCCAGCAGTTTGAGGGAGGGCGACACAAACTCCTACGAGCAGTACTTC. Protein: CASSLREGDTNSYEQYF.

The rearrangement joins TRBV5-1 to TRBJ1-5; 9 bases align to TRBD1. This CDR3 has 15 amino acids. The trim removed 4 bases at V and 3 bases at J, leaving 5 bases unmatched. In germline, CDR1 is SGHRS, CDR2 YFSETQ. CDR3 region: CASSGGTGINQPQHF. For the CDR3, the DNA is TGCGCCAGCAGCGGCGGGACAGGGATCAATCAGCCCCAGCATTTT.

The CDR3, as DNA: TGTGCCAGCAGTACTAGGGAGAATTCACCCCTCCACTTT. Translating it yields CASSTRENSPLHF. This sequence joins TRBV6-5 and TRBJ1-6; unclear D gene. CDR1 is MNHEY, CDR2 SVGAGI, per germline. CDR3 length equals 13 residues. Trimming shortened V by 5 bases and J by 7 bases, and 9 bases separated the two germline ends.

V is TRBV7-9 and J is TRBJ1-1; a weak D match, TRBD1 (5 bases). In germline, CDR1 is SEHNR, CDR2 FQNEAQ (reference sequence). The ends were cut back, 0 bases at V and 3 bases at J, with 8 bases in the middle. CDR3 size: 14 residues. As DNA, the CDR3 is TGTGCCAGCAGCTTAGCGGGGCGTTACACTGAAGCTTTCTTT. Protein: CASSLAGRYTEAFF.

The gene calls are TRBV19 and TRBJ2-5, with 7 bases identical to TRBD2. CDR1 is LNHDA, CDR2 SQIVND, per germline (reference sequence). The V and J ends lost 1 base and 1 base, in that order; junction bases with no gene match: 3. The CDR3 has 15 residues. CDR3 nucleotides: TGTGCCAGTAGTATAGGAGCGGGACGCCAAGAGACCCAGTACTTC. It translates to CASSIGAGRQETQYF.

The chain's CDR3 is CASSQDPASGTIYF. For the CDR3, the DNA is TGTGCCAGCAGCCAAGACCCAGCCAGCGGCACCATATATTTT. The rearrangement links TRBV3-1 (or the pseudogene TRBV3-2) to TRBJ1-3; D gene ambiguous. The germline V gene has CDR1 LGHDT and CDR2 YNNKEL (reference sequence). The CDR3 has 14 residues. The ends were cut back, 0 bases at V and 9 bases at J, with 12 bases in the middle.

The V and J genes are TRBV7-9 and TRBJ2-1, with 9 positions matching TRBD2. V lost 4 bases and J lost 8; bases outside the gene matches: 15. CDR1 SEHNR and CDR2 FQNEAQ come from the germline V gene (reference sequence). This CDR3 spans 17 amino acids. Written as DNA, the CDR3 is TGTGCCAGCAGCTACCGAAAAAGGGGACTAGCAATCGATGAGCAGTTCTTC. Translating gives CASSYRKRGLAIDEQFF.

J is TRBJ1-2 and V is TRBV5-5; D is undetermined. The CDR3 covers 16 residues. V was clipped by 6 bases and J by 4 bases, with 22 bases between them. Germline V gene sequence: CDR1 SGHKS, CDR2 YYEKEE (reference sequence). The CDR3 loop is CASTPRDIRSLYGYTF. In DNA form, the CDR3 reads TGTGCCAGCACCCCGCGGGATATCCGCTCTCTCTATGGCTACACCTTC.

The chain couples TRBV4-1 to TRBJ2-5; tentatively, D is TRBD2 (5 bases). Germline CDR1 and CDR2: MGHRA and YSYEKL. This CDR3 region has 17 residues. Trimming removed 0 bases from V and 4 bases from J, with 18 bases in between. The CDR3 DNA reads TGCGCCAGCAGCCAAGATCAGGCTAGCTCAGGCGGAGAGACCCAGTACTTC. Its translation is CASSQDQASSGGETQYF.

The genes are TRBV29-1 and TRBJ1-2; no clear D gene. The CDR3 totals 11 residues. Trimming stripped 4 bases from V and 2 bases from J, with 5 bases between. Germline V gives CDR1 SQVTM, CDR2 ANQGSEA. CDR3: CSVALNYGYTF. The CDR3 nucleotides read TGCAGCGTTGCCCTGAACTATGGCTACACCTTC.

This rearrangement joins TRBV10-3 to TRBJ1-1, with D tentatively TRBD1 (5 bases). The ends were cut back, 4 bases at V and 1 base at J, with 13 bases in the middle. This CDR3 comprises 15 residues. Looked up from germline, CDR1 is ENHRY and CDR2 is SYGVKD. CDR3 sequence reads: CAISGVRGGNTEAFF. CDR3 coding DNA: TGTGCCATCAGTGGGGTAAGGGGCGGGAACACTGAAGCTTTCTTT.

The gene calls are TRBV5-6 and TRBJ1-3, with D tentatively TRBD1 (5 bases). Trimming took 2 bases from V and 0 from J, leaving 6 bases between them. The CDR3 loop spans 14 amino acids. The germline V gene has CDR1 SGHDT and CDR2 YYEEEE. This chain's CDR3 is CASSFGTSGNTIYF. DNA for the CDR3: TGTGCCAGCAGCTTTGGGACCTCTGGAAACACCATATATTTT.

Only a few counts were recorded for this clone. The rearrangement joins TRBV6-5 to TRBJ1-5; TRBD1 might be the D (6 bases). The CDR3 runs 14 residues. V was trimmed by 6 bases and J by 3 bases, leaving 12 bases between them. Germline V CDR1 and CDR2: MNHEY, SVGAGI. The CDR3: CASSGRDTNQPQHF. CDR3 in DNA: TGTGCCAGCAGCGGCCGGGACACCAATCAGCCCCAGCATTTT.

V gene TRBV11-3 combines with J gene TRBJ2-3, with 10 bases fitting TRBD2. The J segment lost 1 base and the V segment lost 3 bases, leaving 10 bases of the junction unmatched. CDR3 length equals 18 residues. Germline assignment: CDR1 SGHNT and CDR2 YENEEA. The CDR3 bases are TGTGCCAGCAGCTTCCCCTTACTAGCGGGGATAGGCACAGATACGCAGTATTTT. It specifies CASSFPLLAGIGTDTQYF.

This clone appeared once. The chain uses TRBV7-3 and TRBJ2-7; 11 bases map to TRBD2. Germline assignment: CDR1 SGHTA and CDR2 FQGTGA. Trimming cost V 0 bases and J 4 bases; bases outside gene matches: 2. This CDR3 region has 15 residues. The CDR3 reads CASSLTASGRYEQYF. The CDR3 DNA is TGTGCCAGCAGCTTAACGGCTAGCGGGAGGTACGAGCAGTACTTC.

The chain couples TRBV29-1 to TRBJ2-7; 9 positions match TRBD1. The germline gives CDR1 SQVTM, CDR2 ANQGSEA. There are 13 residues in the CDR3. Unmatched junction bases numbered 10, after V lost 5 bases and J lost 8 bases. CDR3 DNA: TGCAGCGTTACCGGACAGGGGATTGGAAAGCAGTACTTC. It codes for CSVTGQGIGKQYF.

The rearrangement joins TRBV7-2 to TRBJ1-1; TRBD1 is a possible D gene (6 bases). CDR3 length: 16 residues. Between the trimmed V and J ends, which lost 3 bases and 3 bases, there was a span of 17 bases. CDR1 and CDR2 from the germline V gene are SGHTA and FQGNSA. CDR3 in DNA: TGTGCCAGCAGCTTTAACCTCGGCGACAGGTACACTGAAGCTTTCTTT. It yields the protein CASSFNLGDRYTEAFF.

This CDR3 is CASRHRGVSGYGYTF. Here the CDR3 DNA reads TGTGCCAGCAGACACCGAGGGGTTAGCGGCTATGGCTACACCTTC. The chain combines TRBV5-6 with TRBJ1-2; tentative D call: TRBD1 (5 bases). The CDR3 contains 15 residues. Germline lookup yields CDR1 SGHDT and CDR2 YYEEEE. Deletions cut 5 bases from V and 4 bases from J, with 18 bases between.

This chain uses TRBV10-1 with TRBJ1-1; the D is unclear. V was clipped by 6 bases and J by 6 bases, with 17 bases between them. Germline CDR1 WNHNN, CDR2 SYGVQD (reference sequence). The CDR3 length is 14 residues. CDR3 DNA sequence: TGCGCCAGCAGCAAACGACCGGATCTCTCTGAAGCTTTCTTT. Amino acids: CASSKRPDLSEAFF.

This clone was seen only once. V usage is TRBV5-5 and J usage is TRBJ2-7, with 7 bases aligning to TRBD2. Germline CDR1 is SGHKS and CDR2 is YYEKEE (reference sequence). The CDR3 length is 14 residues. Trimming took 4 bases from V and 2 from J; bases not matched to a gene: 6. The CDR3 region is CASSPGTNPYEQYF. The CDR3 DNA reads as TGTGCCAGCAGCCCCGGGACTAACCCCTACGAGCAGTACTTC.

The chain recombines TRBV5-6 with TRBJ2-7; D not certain. This CDR3 spans 13 amino acids. Germline values: CDR1 SGHDT, CDR2 YYEEEE. Trimming took 5 bases from V and 2 from J, leaving 11 bases between them. CDR3 coding DNA: TGTGCCAGCAGACAAGGATGGGCCTACGAGCAGTACTTC. The encoded protein is CASRQGWAYEQYF.

The chain carries TRBV30 and TRBJ1-1; D remains unclear. CDR3 length: 11 residues. V was pared by 0 bases and J by 7 bases, with 6 bases between. The germline CDR1 and CDR2 sequences are GTSNPN and SVGIG (reference sequence). CDR3 nucleotide sequence: TGTGCCTGGAGTGTATTGGTTGAAGCTTTCTTT. Its protein is CAWSVLVEAFF. The full variable domain, completed using reference TRBV30 and TRBJ1-1, is SQTIHQWPATLVQPVGSPLSLECTVEGTSNPNLYWYRQAAGRGLQLLFYSVGIGQISSEVPQNLSASRPQDRQFILSSKKLLLSDSGFYLCAWSVLVEAFFGQGTRLTVV.